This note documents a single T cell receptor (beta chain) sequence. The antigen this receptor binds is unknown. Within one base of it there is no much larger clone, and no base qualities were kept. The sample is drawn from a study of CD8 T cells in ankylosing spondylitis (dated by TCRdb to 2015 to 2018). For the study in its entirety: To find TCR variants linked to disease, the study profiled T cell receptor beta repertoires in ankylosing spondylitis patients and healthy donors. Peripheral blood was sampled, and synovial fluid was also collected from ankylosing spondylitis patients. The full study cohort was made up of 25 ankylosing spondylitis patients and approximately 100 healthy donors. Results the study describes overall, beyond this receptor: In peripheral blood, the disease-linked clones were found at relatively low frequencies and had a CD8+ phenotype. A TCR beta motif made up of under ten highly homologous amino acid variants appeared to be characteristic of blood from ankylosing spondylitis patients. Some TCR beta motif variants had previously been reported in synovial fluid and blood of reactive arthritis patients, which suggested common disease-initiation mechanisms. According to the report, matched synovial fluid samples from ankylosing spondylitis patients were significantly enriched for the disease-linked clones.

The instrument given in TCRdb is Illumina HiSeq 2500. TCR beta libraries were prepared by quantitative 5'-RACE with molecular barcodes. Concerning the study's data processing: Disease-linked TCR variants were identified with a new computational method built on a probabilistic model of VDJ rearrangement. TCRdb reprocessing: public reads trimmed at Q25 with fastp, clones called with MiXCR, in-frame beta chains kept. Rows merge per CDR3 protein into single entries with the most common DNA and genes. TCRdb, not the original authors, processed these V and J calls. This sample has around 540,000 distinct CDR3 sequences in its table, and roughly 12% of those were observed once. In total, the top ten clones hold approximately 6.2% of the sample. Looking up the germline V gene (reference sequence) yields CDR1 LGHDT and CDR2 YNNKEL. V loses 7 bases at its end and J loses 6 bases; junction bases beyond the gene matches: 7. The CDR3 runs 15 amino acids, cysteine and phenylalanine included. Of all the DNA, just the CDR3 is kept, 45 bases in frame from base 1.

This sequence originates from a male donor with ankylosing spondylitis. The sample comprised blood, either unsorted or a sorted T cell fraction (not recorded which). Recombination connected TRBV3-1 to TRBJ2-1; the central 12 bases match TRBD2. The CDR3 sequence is CASTETSGSFNEQFF. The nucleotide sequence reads TGTGCCAGCACCGAGACTAGCGGGAGTTTCAATGAGCAGTTCTTC.